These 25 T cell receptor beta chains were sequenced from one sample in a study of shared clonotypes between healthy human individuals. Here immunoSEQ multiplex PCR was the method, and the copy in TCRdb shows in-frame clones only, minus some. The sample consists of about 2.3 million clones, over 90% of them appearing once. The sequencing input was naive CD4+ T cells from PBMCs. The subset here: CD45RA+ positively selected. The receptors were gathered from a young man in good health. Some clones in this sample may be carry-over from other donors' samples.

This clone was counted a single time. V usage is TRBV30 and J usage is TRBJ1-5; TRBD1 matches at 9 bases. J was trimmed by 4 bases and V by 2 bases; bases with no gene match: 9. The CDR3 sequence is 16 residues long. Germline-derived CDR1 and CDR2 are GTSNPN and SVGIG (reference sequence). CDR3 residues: CAWSLTTTGGNQPQHF. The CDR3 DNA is TGTGCCTGGAGTCTAACAACGACAGGGGGAAATCAGCCCCAGCATTTT.

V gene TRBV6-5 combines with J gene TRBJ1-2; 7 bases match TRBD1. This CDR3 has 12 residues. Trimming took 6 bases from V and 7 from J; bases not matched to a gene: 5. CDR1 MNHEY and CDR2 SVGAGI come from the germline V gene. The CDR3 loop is CASRPRQGGYTF. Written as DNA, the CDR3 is TGTGCCAGCAGACCACGACAGGGTGGCTACACCTTC.

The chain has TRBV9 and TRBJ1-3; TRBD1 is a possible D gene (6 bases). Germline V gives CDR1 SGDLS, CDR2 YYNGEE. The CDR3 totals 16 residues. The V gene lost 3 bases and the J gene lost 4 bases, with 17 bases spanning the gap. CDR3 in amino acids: CASSAPRGRFGNTIYF. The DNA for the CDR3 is TGTGCCAGCAGCGCTCCCCGGGGGCGTTTCGGAAACACCATATATTTT.

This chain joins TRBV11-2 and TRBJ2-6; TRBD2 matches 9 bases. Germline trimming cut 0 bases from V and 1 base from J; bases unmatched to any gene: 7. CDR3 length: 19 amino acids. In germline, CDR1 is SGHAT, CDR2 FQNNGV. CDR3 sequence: CASSLDQAGGMSGANVLTF. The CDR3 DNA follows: TGTGCCAGCAGCTTAGATCAGGCGGGAGGGATGTCTGGGGCCAACGTCCTGACTTTC.

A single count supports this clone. CDR3 DNA: TGCGCCAGCAGCCAAGAGTCTCAGCGGATGACAGCCTCTGCCTTGCAGCAGTACTTC. This sequence encodes CASSQESQRMTASALQQYF. The V gene is TRBV4-1, the J gene TRBJ2-7, with D possibly called TRBD1 or TRBD2 (5 bases each). Germline V CDR1 and CDR2: MGHRA, YSYEKL. The CDR3 covers 19 residues. V lost 0 bases and J lost 8, with 29 bases in between.

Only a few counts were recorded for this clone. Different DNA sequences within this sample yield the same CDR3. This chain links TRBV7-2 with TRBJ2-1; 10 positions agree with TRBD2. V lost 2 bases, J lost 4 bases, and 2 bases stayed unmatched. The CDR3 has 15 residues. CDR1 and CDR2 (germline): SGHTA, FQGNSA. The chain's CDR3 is CASSLTSGTYNEQFF. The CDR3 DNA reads TGTGCCAGCAGCTTAACTAGCGGGACATACAATGAGCAGTTCTTC. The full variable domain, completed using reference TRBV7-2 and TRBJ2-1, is GAGVSQSPSNKVTEKGKDVELRCDPISGHTALYWYRQSLGQGLEFLIYFQGNSAPDKSGLPSDRFSAERTGGSVSTLTIQRTQQEDSAVYLCASSLTSGTYNEQFFGPGTRLTVL.

The CDR3: CASSLVSPTGGYTDTQYF. For the CDR3, the DNA is TGCGCCAGCAGCTTGGTATCTCCTACAGGGGGGTATACAGATACGCAGTATTTT. This chain uses TRBV5-1 with TRBJ2-3; 8 bases are a match to TRBD1. The germline V gene encodes CDR1 SGHRS and CDR2 YFSETQ. Unmatched junction bases numbered 12, after V lost 0 bases and J lost 3 bases. The CDR3 extends over 18 amino acids.

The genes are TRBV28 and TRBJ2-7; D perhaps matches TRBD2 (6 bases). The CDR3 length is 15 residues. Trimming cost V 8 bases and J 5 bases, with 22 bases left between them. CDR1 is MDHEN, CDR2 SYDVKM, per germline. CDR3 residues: CASVEARGKVHEQYF. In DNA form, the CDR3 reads TGTGCCAGCGTAGAGGCACGGGGGAAGGTCCACGAGCAGTACTTC.

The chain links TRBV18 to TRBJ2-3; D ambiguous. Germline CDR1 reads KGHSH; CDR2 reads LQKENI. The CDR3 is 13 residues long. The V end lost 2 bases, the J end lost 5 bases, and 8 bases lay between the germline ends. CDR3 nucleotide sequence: TGTGCCAGCTCACCAAATCAGGAAGATACGCAGTATTTT. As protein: CASSPNQEDTQYF.

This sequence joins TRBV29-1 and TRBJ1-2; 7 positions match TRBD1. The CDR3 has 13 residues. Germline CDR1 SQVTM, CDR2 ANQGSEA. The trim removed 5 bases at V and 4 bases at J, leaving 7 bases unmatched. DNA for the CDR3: TGCAGCGTTTCCTCGGGACAGAGCTATGGCTACACCTTC. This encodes CSVSSGQSYGYTF.

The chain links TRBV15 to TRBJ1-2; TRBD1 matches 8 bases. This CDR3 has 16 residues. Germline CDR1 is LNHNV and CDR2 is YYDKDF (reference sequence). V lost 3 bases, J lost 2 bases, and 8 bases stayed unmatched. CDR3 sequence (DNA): TGTGCCACCAGCAGTGGGGGACAGGAGCGCAACTATGGCTACACCTTC. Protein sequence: CATSSGGQERNYGYTF.

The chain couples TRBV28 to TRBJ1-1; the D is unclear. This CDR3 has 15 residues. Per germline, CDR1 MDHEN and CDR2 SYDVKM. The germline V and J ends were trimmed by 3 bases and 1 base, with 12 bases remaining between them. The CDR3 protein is CASSFHPTANTEAFF. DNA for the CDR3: TGTGCCAGCAGTTTTCACCCCACCGCGAACACTGAAGCTTTCTTT.

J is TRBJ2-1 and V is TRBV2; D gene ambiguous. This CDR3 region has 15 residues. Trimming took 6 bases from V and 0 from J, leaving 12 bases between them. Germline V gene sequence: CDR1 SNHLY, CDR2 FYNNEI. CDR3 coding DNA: TGTGCCAGCAGCCACGACACCGGCTCCTACAATGAGCAGTTCTTC. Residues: CASSHDTGSYNEQFF.

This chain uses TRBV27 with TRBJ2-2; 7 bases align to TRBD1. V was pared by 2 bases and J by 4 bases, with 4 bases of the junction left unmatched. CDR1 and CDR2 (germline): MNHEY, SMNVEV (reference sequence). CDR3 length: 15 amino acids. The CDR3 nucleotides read TGTGCCAGCAGTTTAGTGACAGGGAGCACCGGGGAGCTGTTTTTT. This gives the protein CASSLVTGSTGELFF.

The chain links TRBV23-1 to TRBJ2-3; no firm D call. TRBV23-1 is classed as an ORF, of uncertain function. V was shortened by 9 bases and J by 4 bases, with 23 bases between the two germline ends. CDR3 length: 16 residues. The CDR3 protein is CARVVLWDTFPDTQYF. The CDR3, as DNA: TGCGCCAGGGTTGTACTTTGGGATACCTTTCCAGATACGCAGTATTTT.

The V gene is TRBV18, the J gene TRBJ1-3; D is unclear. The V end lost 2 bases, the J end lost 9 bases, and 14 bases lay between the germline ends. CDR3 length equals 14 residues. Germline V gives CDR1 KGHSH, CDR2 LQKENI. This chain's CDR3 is CASSPLAEHSTIYF. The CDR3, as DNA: TGTGCCAGCTCACCATTAGCGGAACACAGCACCATATATTTT. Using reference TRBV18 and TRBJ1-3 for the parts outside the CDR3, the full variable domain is NAGVMQNPRHLVRRRGQEARLRCSPMKGHSHVYWYRQLPEEGLKFMVYLQKENIIDESGMPKERFSAEFPKEGPSILRIQQVVRGDSAAYFCASSPLAEHSTIYFGEGSWLTVV.

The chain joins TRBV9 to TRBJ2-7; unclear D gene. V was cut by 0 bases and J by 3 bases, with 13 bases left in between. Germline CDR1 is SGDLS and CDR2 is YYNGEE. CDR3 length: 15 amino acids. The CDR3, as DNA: TGTGCCAGCAGCGTAGGATTGGAGTTGGACTACGAGCAGTACTTC. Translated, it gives CASSVGLELDYEQYF.

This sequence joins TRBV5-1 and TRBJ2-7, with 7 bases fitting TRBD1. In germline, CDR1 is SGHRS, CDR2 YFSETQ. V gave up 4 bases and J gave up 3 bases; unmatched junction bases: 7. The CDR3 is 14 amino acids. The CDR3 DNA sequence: TGCGCCAGCAGCAGGGGGCCTCCCAGCTACGAGCAGTACTTC. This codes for CASSRGPPSYEQYF.

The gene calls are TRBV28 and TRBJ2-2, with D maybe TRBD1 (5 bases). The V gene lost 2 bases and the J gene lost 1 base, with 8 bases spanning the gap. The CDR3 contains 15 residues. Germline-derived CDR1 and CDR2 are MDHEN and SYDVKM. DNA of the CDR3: TGTGCCAGCAGTTTAAGTAGGGGGAACACCGGGGAGCTGTTTTTT. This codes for CASSLSRGNTGELFF.

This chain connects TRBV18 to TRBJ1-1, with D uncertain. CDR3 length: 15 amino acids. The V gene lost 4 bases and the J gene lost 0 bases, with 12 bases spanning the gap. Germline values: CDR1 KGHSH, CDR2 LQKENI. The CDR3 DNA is TGTGCCAGCTCACTAGGTACGGTGATGAACACTGAAGCTTTCTTT. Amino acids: CASSLGTVMNTEAFF. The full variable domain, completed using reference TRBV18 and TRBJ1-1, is NAGVMQNPRHLVRRRGQEARLRCSPMKGHSHVYWYRQLPEEGLKFMVYLQKENIIDESGMPKERFSAEFPKEGPSILRIQQVVRGDSAAYFCASSLGTVMNTEAFFGQGTRLTVV.

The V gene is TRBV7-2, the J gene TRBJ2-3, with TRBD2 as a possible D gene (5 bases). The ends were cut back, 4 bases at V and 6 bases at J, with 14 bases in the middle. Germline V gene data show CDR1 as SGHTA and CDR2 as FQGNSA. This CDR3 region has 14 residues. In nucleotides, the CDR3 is TGTGCCAGCAGCTCTGAGGGAGTGGGTGATACGCAGTATTTT. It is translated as CASSSEGVGDTQYF.

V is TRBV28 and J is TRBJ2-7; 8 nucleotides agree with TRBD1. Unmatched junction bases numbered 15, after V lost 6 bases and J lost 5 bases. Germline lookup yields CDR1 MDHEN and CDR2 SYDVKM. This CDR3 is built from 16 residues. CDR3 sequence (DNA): TGTGCCAGCAGCCATCCCCGGACAGGGCTGTCTAACGAGCAGTACTTC. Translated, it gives CASSHPRTGLSNEQYF. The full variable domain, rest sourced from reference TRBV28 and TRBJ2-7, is DVKVTQSSRYLVKRTGEKVFLECVQDMDHENMFWYRQDPGLGLRLIYFSYDVKMKEKGDIPEGYSVSREKKERFSLILESASTNQTSMYLCASSHPRTGLSNEQYFGPGTRLTVT.

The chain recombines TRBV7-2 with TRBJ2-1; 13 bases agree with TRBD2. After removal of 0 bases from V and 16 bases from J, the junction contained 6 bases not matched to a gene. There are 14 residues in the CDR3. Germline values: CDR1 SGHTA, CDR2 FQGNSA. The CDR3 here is CASSLAGLAGVDFF. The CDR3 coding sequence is TGTGCCAGCAGCTTAGCCGGACTAGCGGGAGTGGATTTCTTC.

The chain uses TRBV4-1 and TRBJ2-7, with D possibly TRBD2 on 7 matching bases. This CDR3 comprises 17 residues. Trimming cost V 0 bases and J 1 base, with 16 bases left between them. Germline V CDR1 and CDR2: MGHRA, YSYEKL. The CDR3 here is CASSQDLTGGRSYEQYF. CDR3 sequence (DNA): TGCGCCAGCAGCCAAGATCTGACGGGGGGCAGATCCTACGAGCAGTACTTC.

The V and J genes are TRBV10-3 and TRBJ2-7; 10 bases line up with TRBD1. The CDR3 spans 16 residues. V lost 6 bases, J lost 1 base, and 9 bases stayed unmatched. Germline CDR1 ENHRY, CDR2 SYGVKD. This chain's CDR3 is CAISDTGDRGSYEQYF. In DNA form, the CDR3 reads TGTGCCATCAGCGATACGGGGGACAGGGGATCCTACGAGCAGTACTTC.